This paragraph reports one T cell receptor (beta chain). Looked up from germline, CDR1 is SGHTA and CDR2 is FQGTGA. V lost 2 bases and J lost 0, with 10 bases in between. CDR3 length: 15 residues. The data are from a study of blood T cell repertoires in COVID-19. Study-wide context: The United States, Italy and Spain were the sources of the acute and convalescent COVID-19 samples. Sources were T cells, B-cell-depleted T cells, or PBMCs; the material itself was cDNA or gDNA.

Original processing methods: Estimates of nucleated cell counts were drawn from the amplification of reference gene primers. Profiled with immunoSEQ multiplex PCR; TCRdb holds only in-frame clones, not every one. V, J and clone size are taken as reported in that table, and D and trimming were inferred from the DNA itself. The table shows about 290,000 clones, with around four fifths occurring only once. The sequencing input was peripheral blood. The sequence derives from a woman aged 50 to 65 with active or convalescent COVID-19. This rearrangement joins TRBV7-3 to TRBJ1-1; possible D gene TRBD1, 6 bases. The CDR3 coding sequence is TGTGCCAGCAGCTTAGAGGGGGGGATGAACACTGAAGCTTTCTTT. Amino acids: CASSLEGGMNTEAFF.